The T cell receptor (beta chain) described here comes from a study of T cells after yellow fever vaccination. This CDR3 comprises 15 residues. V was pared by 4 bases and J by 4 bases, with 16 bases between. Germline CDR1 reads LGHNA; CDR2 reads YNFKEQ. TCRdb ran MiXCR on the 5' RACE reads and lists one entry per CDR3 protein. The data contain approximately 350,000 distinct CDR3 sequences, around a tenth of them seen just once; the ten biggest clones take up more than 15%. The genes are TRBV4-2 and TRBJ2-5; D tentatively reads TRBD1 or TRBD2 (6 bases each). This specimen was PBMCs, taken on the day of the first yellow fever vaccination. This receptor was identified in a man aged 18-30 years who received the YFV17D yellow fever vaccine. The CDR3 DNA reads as TGTGCCAGCAGCCCAGGAGGGGGAAATACAGAGACCCAGTACTTC. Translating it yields CASSPGGGNTETQYF.